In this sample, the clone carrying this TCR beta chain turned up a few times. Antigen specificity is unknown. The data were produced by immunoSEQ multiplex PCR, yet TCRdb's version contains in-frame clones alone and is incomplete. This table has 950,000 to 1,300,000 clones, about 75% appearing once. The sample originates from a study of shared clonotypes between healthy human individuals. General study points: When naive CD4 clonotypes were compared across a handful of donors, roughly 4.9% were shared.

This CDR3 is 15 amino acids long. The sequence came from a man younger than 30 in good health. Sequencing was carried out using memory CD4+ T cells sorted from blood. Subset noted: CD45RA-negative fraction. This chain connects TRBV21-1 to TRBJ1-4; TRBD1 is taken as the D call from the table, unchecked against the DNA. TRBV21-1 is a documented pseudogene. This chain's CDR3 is CASISIYRENEKLFF. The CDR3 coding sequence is TGTGCCAGCATTTCCATCTACAGGGAAAATGAAAAACTGTTTTTT.